One sample yielded the 3 T cell receptor beta chains listed below, sequenced in a study of T cell changes during pregnancy in multiple sclerosis. Only in-frame clones appear in the TCRdb table, and some are missing; sequencing was by immunoSEQ multiplex PCR. Here the sample spans about 70,000 clones, around 92% being singletons. The source material was peripheral blood, sampled before pregnancy. The receptors originated from a female donor with multiple sclerosis, enrolled in a pregnancy study.

The chain recombines TRBV5-4 with TRBJ2-3, with 7 bases identical to TRBD1. Per germline, CDR1 SGHNT and CDR2 YYREEE (reference sequence). This CDR3 region has 14 residues. The V segment lost 4 bases and the J segment 2 bases; nucleotides outside the gene matches: 4. The CDR3 DNA is TGTGCCAGCAGCATGACAGGGAACACAGATACGCAGTATTTT. Translation: CASSMTGNTDTQYF.

The chain couples TRBV6-1 to TRBJ2-5; D unclear. Germline V gene sequence: CDR1 MNHNS, CDR2 SASEGT. V dropped 2 bases and J dropped 5 bases, with 9 bases sitting between them. There are 13 residues in the CDR3. The CDR3 region is CASSETVLETQYF. In DNA form, the CDR3 reads TGTGCCAGCAGTGAAACAGTCCTTGAGACCCAGTACTTC.

The V gene is TRBV5-1, the J gene TRBJ1-4; D remains unclear. Germline V gene lookup returns CDR1 SGHRS and CDR2 YFSETQ. CDR3 length equals 15 residues. Trimming cost V 1 base and J 0 bases, with 7 bases left between them. DNA for the CDR3: TGCGCCAGCAGCTTGCCGGGTGCAACTAATGAAAAACTGTTTTTT. Translating it yields CASSLPGATNEKLFF.